This T cell receptor beta chain is from a study of early T cells in non-severe SARS-CoV-2 infection. Study-wide context: Sequencing of unsorted whole blood was done on bulk RNA, leaving chains unpaired. Study-wide findings and caveats: Sequences matched to VDJdb favored anti-spike CD8 responses, while private and CD4 specificities were missed.

TCRdb itself ran the 5' RACE reads through MiXCR, one entry per CDR3 protein. Among about 33,000 distinct CDR3 sequences, approximately 7% were seen once, and the ten largest hold roughly 4.1%. The CDR3 contains 15 residues. Germline V CDR1 and CDR2: SNHLY, FYNNEI. The ends were cut back, 5 bases at V and 5 bases at J, with 15 bases in the middle. This clonotype occurred many times. Antigen: not known. This receptor was taken from an adult who was a healthcare worker with PCR-confirmed SARS-CoV-2 infection or an uninfected control (not recorded which). This chain joins TRBV2 and TRBJ1-4; a possible D gene is TRBD1 (6 bases). The sequencing sample was made of whole blood. For the CDR3, the DNA is TGTGCCAGCAGTCAAGTTGCGGGGGGCAATGAAAAACTGTTTTTT. Translation: CASSQVAGGNEKLFF.